Sequencing of this T cell receptor beta chain was carried out in a study of human T cells and chemical hapten exposure. Study-wide context: 2% DPC was applied to roughly 2 cm by roughly 2 cm of upper inner arm skin for sensitization. Doses of diphenylcyclopropenone went to the patients' scalps weekly throughout the roughly 23-week study. General study findings and limits: The formation of large CDR3 similarity clusters by expanded TCRs significantly exceeded that of controls.

A word on this clonotype: Its antigen remains unknown.

Germline V CDR1 and CDR2: SQVTM, ANQGSEA. Between the trimmed V and J ends, which lost 4 bases and 6 bases, there was a span of 13 bases. This CDR3 spans 13 amino acids. TCRdb used MiXCR to reprocess the RACE reads, holding one entry per CDR3 protein. The data show about 180,000 distinct CDR3 sequences, almost 30% seen once. Time point of the sample: pre-sensitization, week 0. Treatment given: therapeutic diphenylcyclopropenone sensitization with weekly scalp DPC. Donors, patients with alopecia ranging from 18 to 70 years old and judged suitable for DPC, provided samples. The TCR originated in a woman in her 30s with alopecia areata. Some clones in this sample may be carry-over from other donors' samples. The V and J genes are TRBV29-1 and TRBJ2-1; D gene uncertain. The source material was whole blood, sampled in connection with sensitization to the hapten diphenylcyclopropenone (DPC). CDR3 nucleotides: TGCAGCGTTGGGTGGCTAGTGGGCAATGAGCAGTTCTTC. The encoded protein is CSVGWLVGNEQFF.